This TCR beta chain was sequenced during a study of identifying expanded T cells in peripheral blood. Findings and limits, study-wide: Over approximately two and four weeks, about 17 and 20 clones changed, versus around 1.3 between replicates.

Clones were read by immunoSEQ multiplex PCR, and TCRdb kept only the in-frame ones, dropping some. This table has 90,000 or so clones, approximately 84% appearing once. The CDR3 consists of 13 residues. CDR1 is SNHLY and CDR2 is FYNNEI in the germline V gene. Trimming left V 3 bases short and J 8 bases short, with 14 bases between. Collection occurred without any documented infections or immune events in donors. On this clone itself: Its antigen remains unknown.

J is TRBJ2-7 and V is TRBV2; D is unclear. The TCR sequence derives from a person between 18 and 75 years old in good health. The sequenced sample was blood. CDR3 nucleotides: TGTGCCAGCAGTGAGTGGTTGGGGTACCAGCAGTACTTC. It specifies CASSEWLGYQQYF.